This is a list of T cell receptor beta chains from one sample in a study of T cell responses to AZD1222 COVID-19 vaccine. The repertoire was sequenced with immunoSEQ multiplex PCR; TCRdb's copy has only in-frame clones and lacks some. The repertoire consists of over 100,000 clones, with around 90% occurring once and the leading ten covering just under 6.5%. Sequences were derived from peripheral blood, sampled on day 0 of AZD1222 vaccination. These receptors were obtained from an adult in good health. CDR3s include the opening cysteine and the closing phenylalanine or tryptophan. A D gene is named only where the DNA matches it firmly. Size tells how often a clone was seen (once, few, many) or the class of an expanded clone, and some rows leave it out.

cdr3_aa,cdr3_nt,v_call,d_call,clone_size,j_call
CASKGGQRNNEKLFF,TGTGCCAGCAAGGGGGGACAGCGAAATAATGAAAAACTGTTTTTT,TRBV6-5,TRBD1,NA,TRBJ1-4
CASSLFAGDITDTQYF,TGCGCCAGCAGCCTATTTGCGGGGGATATCACAGATACGCAGTATTTT,TRBV4-1,TRBD2,NA,TRBJ2-3
CASSLLLGGDGYTF,TGCGCCAGCAGCCTCTTACTCGGAGGAGATGGCTACACCTTC,TRBV5-1,NA,NA,TRBJ1-2
CASSPTSGVGAFF,TGTGCCAGCTCACCCACCTCCGGTGTAGGGGCTTTCTTT,TRBV18,NA,NA,TRBJ1-1
CASTERAGLRAYEQYF,TGTGCCAGCACTGAACGGGCAGGCCTCAGGGCCTACGAGCAGTACTTC,TRBV6-1,NA,NA,TRBJ2-7
CAITVSPAAMGNTIYF,TGTGCCATCACTGTCTCTCCCGCGGCGATGGGAAACACCATATATTTT,TRBV10-3,NA,NA,TRBJ1-3
CASSGTGANEKLFF,TGTGCCAGCAGTGGGACGGGGGCTAATGAAAAACTGTTTTTT,TRBV2,NA,NA,TRBJ1-4
CASRLDRGVSTNEKLFF,TGCGCCAGCAGGCTGGACAGGGGGGTTTCAACTAATGAAAAACTGTTTTTT,TRBV10-2,TRBD1,NA,TRBJ1-4
CASSLQRGGANTEAFF,TGTGCCAGCAGCCTCCAAAGAGGGGGAGCGAACACTGAAGCTTTCTTT,TRBV3-1/TRBV3-2,NA,NA,TRBJ1-1
CATRTGRYGYTF,TGTGCCACCCGGACAGGGCGCTATGGCTACACCTTC,TRBV6-5,TRBD1,NA,TRBJ1-2
CASRSGTAMNTEAFF,TGTGCCAGCAGATCCGGGACAGCCATGAACACTGAAGCTTTCTTT,TRBV6-5,TRBD1,few,TRBJ1-1
CASSPGAGLDYGYTF,TGTGCCAGCTCACCAGGCGCAGGGCTTGACTATGGCTACACCTTC,TRBV18,NA,NA,TRBJ1-2
CASRGSKGNTIYF,TGTGCTAGTAGGGGGTCTAAGGGAAACACCATATATTTT,TRBV12-5,NA,NA,TRBJ1-3
CASSPDRGWHF,TGCGCCAGCAGCCCCGACAGGGGATGGCATTTT,TRBV5-1,TRBD1,NA,TRBJ1-5
CASSWTGGRNTEAFF,TGCGCCAGCAGCTGGACAGGGGGCCGGAACACTGAAGCTTTCTTT,TRBV5-1,TRBD1,NA,TRBJ1-1
CASSGEGGAEAFF,TGTGCCAGCAGCGGAGAAGGGGGGGCTGAAGCTTTCTTT,TRBV2,NA,NA,TRBJ1-1
CASSFGYNSPLHF,TGCGCCAGCAGCTTTGGGTATAATTCACCCCTCCACTTT,TRBV5-1,NA,NA,TRBJ1-6
CASSRQGGNQPQHF,TGTGCCAGCAGCAGACAGGGTGGCAATCAGCCCCAGCATTTT,TRBV5-4,TRBD1,NA,TRBJ1-5
CASSPSGGRNTEAFF,TGTGCCAGCAGCCCCTCTGGCGGACGGAACACTGAAGCTTTCTTT,TRBV7-9,NA,NA,TRBJ1-1